The clone carrying this T cell receptor beta chain was seen ten or more times. For TCR beta, libraries came from iRepertoire HTBI primers and Arm-PCR of CDR3 regions. TCRdb analysed the multiplex PCR reads with MiXCR anew, one entry per CDR3 protein. The sample contains about 540,000 distinct CDR3 sequences, roughly 13% of which appear only once. Documented time point: newly diagnosed GD, antithyroid drugs for less than 3 months. From RNA extracted from PBMCs, the TCR library was made. This sample was included in a study of regulatory T cells in long-lasting Graves disease. Germline loops: CDR1 MDHEN, CDR2 SYDVKM. Trimming cost V 10 bases and J 2 bases, with 21 bases left between them. There are 15 residues in the CDR3. These data are also associated with another study on T cells in Graves' hyperthyroidism and ophthalmopathy. That source adds: Clonotypes that were expanded in thyroid above 0.001 mostly appeared in blood too. Before onset, ophthalmopathy was predicted by the model a median around 6.5 months earlier.

This specimen was peripheral blood mononuclear cells (PBMCs), taken at new diagnosis, from a patient treated with antithyroid drugs. The sequence came from a man aged 25 to 45 with Graves disease. The chain couples TRBV28 to TRBJ2-7; weak D call: TRBD2 (6 bases). The CDR3 protein is CATGSGPRGTYEQYF. CDR3 in DNA: TGTGCCACAGGAAGCGGCCCCCGGGGGACCTACGAGCAGTACTTC.